A single sample gave rise to the 30 T cell receptor beta chains below, sequenced in a study of blood T cell repertoires in COVID-19. TCRdb's copy holds only in-frame clones and misses some; the assay was immunoSEQ multiplex PCR. Here the sample spans about 150,000 clones, 75% to 90% being singletons. Sequenced input: peripheral blood. These receptor sequences come from a woman aged 55-70 years with active or convalescent COVID-19.

This clone was detected once. The CDR3 bases are TGTGCCAGTACCAACGGACAGGGGACAGGTGGCTACACCTTC. Translated, it gives CASTNGQGTGGYTF. This sequence joins TRBV19 and TRBJ1-2; 9 bases line up with TRBD1. Germline V lookup: CDR1 LNHDA, CDR2 SQIVND (reference sequence). The CDR3 totals 14 residues. Trimming at V came to 7 bases and at J to 7 bases, leaving 10 bases not matched to a gene.

This clone showed up just once. V is TRBV29-1 and J is TRBJ1-4, with 11 positions matching TRBD1. V dropped 6 bases and J dropped 8; count of bases not matched to a gene: 8. Germline assignment: CDR1 SQVTM and CDR2 ANQGSEA. The CDR3 contains 14 residues. CDR3 residues: CSVRRDRGGEKLFF. CDR3 DNA sequence: TGCAGCGTACGACGGGACAGGGGGGGAGAAAAACTGTTTTTT.

The V and J genes are TRBV5-5 and TRBJ2-5; 7 positions match TRBD1. The CDR3 length is 14 residues. CDR1 is SGHKS, CDR2 YYEKEE, per germline (reference sequence). J was trimmed by 5 bases and V by 1 base; bases with no gene match: 5. The CDR3 region is CASSLPQGPETQYF. The CDR3 nucleotides are TGTGCCAGCAGCTTGCCACAGGGGCCCGAGACCCAGTACTTC.

The rearrangement joins TRBV6-2 or TRBV6-3 to TRBJ1-1; D might be TRBD1 (5 bases). This CDR3 spans 14 amino acids. With 5 bases removed from V and 4 bases from J, the gap between germline ends came to 14 bases. CDR1 is MNHEY and CDR2 is SVGEGT in the germline V gene. The CDR3 DNA is TGTGCCAGCAGTACTCAGGGTGATGGCACTGAAGCTTTCTTT. This codes for CASSTQGDGTEAFF.

The chain recombines TRBV20-1 with TRBJ1-2; D is unclear. Trimming took 6 bases from V and 1 from J, leaving 6 bases between them. CDR1 is DFQATT, CDR2 SNEGSKA, per germline (reference sequence). This CDR3 spans 11 amino acids. CDR3 nucleotide sequence: TGCAGTGCCGACAATAACTATGGCTACACCTTC. It encodes CSADNNYGYTF.

J is TRBJ2-1 and V is TRBV5-1; D possibly corresponds to TRBD2 (6 bases). CDR3 length: 14 residues. Germline V lookup: CDR1 SGHRS, CDR2 YFSETQ. The germline V and J ends were trimmed by 5 bases and 8 bases, with 17 bases remaining between them. The CDR3 protein is CASRRGPTGDEQFF. CDR3 nucleotides: TGCGCCAGCAGAAGGGGACCTACGGGGGATGAGCAGTTCTTC.

V is TRBV6-2 or TRBV6-3 and J is TRBJ2-5; a weak D match, TRBD2 (6 bases). Germline CDR1 and CDR2: MNHEY and SVGEGT. The CDR3 extends over 13 amino acids. The V and J ends lost 6 bases and 2 bases respectively, with 10 bases between them. This chain's CDR3 is CASSHSGQETQYF. The CDR3 region has the DNA TGTGCCAGCAGCCATAGCGGTCAAGAGACCCAGTACTTC.

CDR3 residues: CASSLEGGYTF. The CDR3 bases are TGTGCCAGCAGCTTAGAGGGGGGCTACACCTTC. The genes are TRBV7-2 and TRBJ1-2; weak D call: TRBD1 (5 bases). The CDR3 is 11 residues long. V was shortened by 1 base and J by 8 bases, with 5 bases between the two germline ends. Germline assignment: CDR1 SGHTA and CDR2 FQGNSA.

The chain employs TRBV7-9 and TRBJ1-2; D remains unclear. CDR3 length: 16 amino acids. V was clipped by 0 bases and J by 0 bases, with 11 bases between them. Germline CDR1 reads SEHNR; CDR2 reads FQNEAQ (reference sequence). Here the CDR3 DNA reads TGTGCCAGCAGCTTAGCCTCCGTTGCAGCTAACTATGGCTACACCTTC. As protein: CASSLASVAANYGYTF.

The count of this clone is one. The chain carries TRBV7-2 and TRBJ2-7; no reliable D call. This CDR3 has 13 amino acids. The germline V and J ends were trimmed by 3 bases and 0 bases, with 6 bases remaining between them. Germline V lookup: CDR1 SGHTA, CDR2 FQGNSA. The DNA of the CDR3 is TGTGCCAGCAGCTTCGGGTTCTCCTACGAGCAGTACTTC. This translates into CASSFGFSYEQYF. The full variable domain, completed using reference TRBV7-2 and TRBJ2-7, is GAGVSQSPSNKVTEKGKDVELRCDPISGHTALYWYRQSLGQGLEFLIYFQGNSAPDKSGLPSDRFSAERTGGSVSTLTIQRTQQEDSAVYLCASSFGFSYEQYFGPGTRLTVT.

The chain links TRBV18 to TRBJ2-5; TRBD2 agrees at 8 bases. V lost 3 bases and J lost 2; bases outside the gene matches: 8. CDR3 length equals 16 residues. Per the germline V gene, CDR1 is KGHSH and CDR2 is LQKENI. This CDR3 reads CASSPLRLATQETQYF. The CDR3 DNA reads as TGTGCCAGCTCACCTTTGAGACTAGCGACACAAGAGACCCAGTACTTC. Looking up the rest from reference TRBV18 and TRBJ2-5 gives the full variable domain: NAGVMQNPRHLVRRRGQEARLRCSPMKGHSHVYWYRQLPEEGLKFMVYLQKENIIDESGMPKERFSAEFPKEGPSILRIQQVVRGDSAAYFCASSPLRLATQETQYFGPGTRLLVL.

This sequence joins TRBV5-1 and TRBJ1-4; 7 positions match TRBD1. Germline V gene lookup returns CDR1 SGHRS and CDR2 YFSETQ. The ends lost 4 bases at V and 7 bases at J; junction bases unmatched: 10. The CDR3 sequence is 15 residues long. The CDR3 here is CASSRQGNSREKLFF. The CDR3 nucleotides are TGCGCCAGCAGCCGACAGGGTAATTCTCGTGAAAAACTGTTTTTT. The full variable domain, completed using reference TRBV5-1 and TRBJ1-4, is KAGVTQTPRYLIKTRGQQVTLSCSPISGHRSVSWYQQTPGQGLQFLFEYFSETQRNKGNFPGRFSGRQFSNSRSEMNVSTLELGDSALYLCASSRQGNSREKLFFGSGTQLSVL.

A note on this clone: One end of the junction is discordant with germline, which a read error may explain. The chain has TRBV9 and TRBJ2-1, with TRBD2 identical over 13 bases. This CDR3 contains 15 residues. CDR1 and CDR2 from the germline V gene are SGDLS and YYNGEE. This chain's CDR3 is CTSSLGLAGLGEQFF. As DNA, the CDR3 is TGTACCAGCAGCCTGGGACTAGCGGGGCTTGGTGAGCAGTTCTTC.

The chain couples TRBV12-3 or TRBV12-4 to TRBJ1-2; 7 nucleotides line up with TRBD1. The CDR3 sequence is 13 residues long. Losses at the gene ends were 5 bases for V and 5 bases for J; bases not matched to a gene: 5. In DNA form, the CDR3 reads TGTGCCAGCAGTCCGGGACAGACATATGGCTACACCTTC. Translated: CASSPGQTYGYTF.

This clone occurred once. This rearrangement joins TRBV6-4 to TRBJ1-6, with 9 bases fitting TRBD1. The ends lost 5 bases at V and 13 bases at J; junction bases unmatched: 3. This CDR3 contains 12 residues. Germline CDR1 reads MRHNA; CDR2 reads SNTAGT. The CDR3 sequence is CASSSDRGPLHF. CDR3 in DNA: TGTGCCAGCAGTTCCGACAGGGGGCCCCTCCACTTT.

This chain joins TRBV5-1 and TRBJ2-7; D is possibly TRBD1 (6 bases). Germline V gene sequence: CDR1 SGHRS, CDR2 YFSETQ. This CDR3 region has 15 residues. Trimming took 4 bases from V and 0 from J, leaving 14 bases between them. Here the CDR3 DNA reads TGCGCCAGCAGCATATGGACAGAGAGCTCCTACGAGCAGTACTTC. Amino acid sequence: CASSIWTESSYEQYF. The variable domain in full, with the rest retrieved from reference TRBV5-1 and TRBJ2-7, is KAGVTQTPRYLIKTRGQQVTLSCSPISGHRSVSWYQQTPGQGLQFLFEYFSETQRNKGNFPGRFSGRQFSNSRSEMNVSTLELGDSALYLCASSIWTESSYEQYFGPGTRLTVT.

The gene calls are TRBV27 and TRBJ1-6; D gene ambiguous. The CDR3 totals 16 residues. Germline loops: CDR1 MNHEY, CDR2 SMNVEV (reference sequence). The V gene lost 4 bases and the J gene lost 0 bases, with 10 bases spanning the gap. CDR3: CASSSPRSSYNSPLHF. The CDR3 bases are TGTGCCAGCAGTTCCCCTCGTAGCTCCTATAATTCACCCCTCCACTTT.

V and J are TRBV15 and TRBJ1-5, with unresolved D. Trimming removed 7 bases from V and 6 bases from J, with 13 bases in between. The CDR3 length is 13 residues. The germline gives CDR1 LNHNV, CDR2 YYDKDF (reference sequence). The CDR3 reads CATTEGVVQPQHF. CDR3 bases: TGTGCCACCACTGAGGGTGTCGTTCAGCCCCAGCATTTT.

This clone was seen just once. The final CDR3 position lacks the conserved phenylalanine or tryptophan, pointing to a likely read error. The chain has TRBV29-1 and TRBJ1-2; TRBD1 aligns across 10 bases. Trimming took 3 bases from V and 8 from J; bases not matched to a gene: 6. This CDR3 has 13 amino acids. The germline V gene encodes CDR1 SQVTM and CDR2 ANQGSEA. The CDR3 here is CSVDSGTGAGYTL. The CDR3 bases are TGCAGCGTTGATTCCGGGACAGGGGCAGGCTACACCCTC.

This clone was picked up one time. V is TRBV6-5 and J is TRBJ2-7; TRBD1 matches at 9 bases. The CDR3 totals 14 residues. The V segment lost 6 bases and the J segment 5 bases; nucleotides outside the gene matches: 8. Germline loops: CDR1 MNHEY, CDR2 SVGAGI. CDR3 sequence (DNA): TGTGCCAGCAGGATCCGGGACAGGGACCACGAGCAGTACTTC. Translated, it gives CASRIRDRDHEQYF.

J is TRBJ1-2 and V is TRBV5-1; 10 bases fit TRBD1. Germline CDR1 reads SGHRS; CDR2 reads YFSETQ. The CDR3 is made up of 15 amino acids. The V gene end was trimmed by 7 bases and the J gene end by 8 bases; junction bases not matched to a gene: 14. CDR3 DNA: TGCGCCAGCGGTCAACCGGGACAGGGGAGGGAAGGCTACACCTTC. Its protein product is CASGQPGQGREGYTF.

V and J are TRBV12-3 or TRBV12-4 and TRBJ2-7; unclear D gene. The CDR3 spans 11 residues. Trimming cost V 5 bases and J 4 bases, with 6 bases left between them. CDR3 residues: CASSPRYEQYF. The CDR3 DNA reads TGTGCCAGCAGTCCTAGGTACGAGCAGTACTTC.

The chain links TRBV2 to TRBJ2-7; TRBD2 matches 7 bases. After removal of 2 bases from V and 0 bases from J, the junction contained 4 bases not matched to a gene. The CDR3 spans 15 residues. Per the germline V gene, CDR1 is SNHLY and CDR2 is FYNNEI. CDR3: CASSESTSVSYEQYF. The CDR3 region has the DNA TGTGCCAGCAGTGAATCAACTAGCGTCTCCTACGAGCAGTACTTC.

The V and J genes are TRBV3-1 (or the pseudogene TRBV3-2) and TRBJ1-1; possibly TRBD1 for D (5 bases). The CDR3 runs to 15 residues. The ends were cut back, 0 bases at V and 2 bases at J, with 10 bases in the middle. Germline-derived CDR1 and CDR2 are LGHDT and YNNKEL (reference sequence). CDR3 sequence (DNA): TGTGCCAGCAGCCAAGATCTCAGGGCCAACACTGAAGCTTTCTTT. It yields the protein CASSQDLRANTEAFF.

The chain links TRBV19 to TRBJ1-3; 8 bases are a match to TRBD1. The germline gives CDR1 LNHDA, CDR2 SQIVND (reference sequence). This CDR3 region has 15 residues. J lost 3 bases, V lost 6 bases, and 7 bases had no gene match. This chain's CDR3 is CASSLDRGGGNTIYF. CDR3 nucleotides: TGTGCCAGTAGCCTCGACAGGGGAGGTGGAAACACCATATATTTT.

This clone was recorded once. The chain carries TRBV5-1 and TRBJ1-5; the D is unclear. CDR1 SGHRS and CDR2 YFSETQ come from the germline V gene. V lost 2 bases to trimming and J lost 2 bases, with 5 bases between them. The CDR3 is 13 residues long. The CDR3 protein is CASSLTGNQPQHF. The CDR3, as DNA: TGCGCCAGCAGCTTAACGGGCAATCAGCCCCAGCATTTT.

The CDR3: CASRGTGNGYTF. The CDR3 nucleotides are TGTGCCAGCAGGGGGACAGGGAATGGCTACACCTTC. The chain employs TRBV2 and TRBJ1-2; TRBD1 aligns across 9 bases. Per germline, CDR1 SNHLY and CDR2 FYNNEI. There are 12 residues in the CDR3. The trim removed 6 bases at V and 6 bases at J, leaving 2 bases unmatched.

The chain carries TRBV19 and TRBJ2-5; D is undetermined. The CDR3 has 13 amino acids. Germline CDR1 LNHDA, CDR2 SQIVND (reference sequence). V was cut by 3 bases and J by 7 bases, with 12 bases left in between. CDR3 in DNA: TGTGCCAGTAGTATTCGCTCCCTCGGGACCCAGTACTTC. It is translated as CASSIRSLGTQYF.

The rearrangement uses TRBV2 and TRBJ2-7, with 9 bases fitting TRBD1. The trim removed 7 bases at V and 2 bases at J, leaving 6 bases unmatched. Germline V lookup: CDR1 SNHLY, CDR2 FYNNEI. The CDR3 has 14 amino acids. CDR3 sequence: CASNGQGLTYEQYF. The CDR3 DNA follows: TGTGCCAGCAACGGACAGGGGTTGACCTACGAGCAGTACTTC.

This chain connects TRBV18 to TRBJ2-7; no firm D call. V was shortened by 1 base and J by 3 bases, with 13 bases between the two germline ends. This CDR3 has 15 residues. Germline values: CDR1 KGHSH, CDR2 LQKENI. CDR3 sequence (DNA): TGTGCCAGCTCACCACGTAACTCACTCCGCTACGAGCAGTACTTC. Translation gives CASSPRNSLRYEQYF.